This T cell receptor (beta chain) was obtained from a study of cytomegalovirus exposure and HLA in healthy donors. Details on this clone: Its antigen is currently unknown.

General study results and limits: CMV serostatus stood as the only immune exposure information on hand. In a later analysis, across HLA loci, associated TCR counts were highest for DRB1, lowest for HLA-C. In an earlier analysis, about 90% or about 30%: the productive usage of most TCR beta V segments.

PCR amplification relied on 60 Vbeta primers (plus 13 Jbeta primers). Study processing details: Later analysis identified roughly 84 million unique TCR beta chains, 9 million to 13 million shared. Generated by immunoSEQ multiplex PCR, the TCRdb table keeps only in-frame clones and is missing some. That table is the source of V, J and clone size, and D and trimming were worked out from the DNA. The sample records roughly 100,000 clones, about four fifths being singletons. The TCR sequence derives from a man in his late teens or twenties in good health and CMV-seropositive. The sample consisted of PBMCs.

The CDR3 bases are TGTGCCAGCAGTCCAGTGTTGGCACAGGGGGCAACTGAAGCTTTCTTT. It encodes CASSPVLAQGATEAFF. The rearrangement links TRBV27 to TRBJ1-1; 9 positions match TRBD1. With 5 bases clipped from V and 5 bases from J, the junction kept 12 bases outside the gene matches. This CDR3 contains 16 residues. Germline V gene sequence: CDR1 MNHEY, CDR2 SMNVEV (reference sequence).